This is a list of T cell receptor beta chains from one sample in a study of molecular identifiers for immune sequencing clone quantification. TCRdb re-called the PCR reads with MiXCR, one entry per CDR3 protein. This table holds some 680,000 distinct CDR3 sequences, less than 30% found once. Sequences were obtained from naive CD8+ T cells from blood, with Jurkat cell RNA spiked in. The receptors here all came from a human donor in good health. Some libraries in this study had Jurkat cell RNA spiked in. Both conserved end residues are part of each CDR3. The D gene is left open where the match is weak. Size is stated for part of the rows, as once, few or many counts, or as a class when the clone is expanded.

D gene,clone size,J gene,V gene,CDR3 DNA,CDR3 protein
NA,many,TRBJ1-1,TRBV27,TGTGCCAGCAGCTTAGCGCGGGGGAATACTGAAGCTTTCTTT,CASSLARGNTEAFF
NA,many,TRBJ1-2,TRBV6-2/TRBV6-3,NA,CASSSSQGLYGYTF
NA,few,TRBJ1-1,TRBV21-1,TGTGCCAGCAGCTCAAAGCGTACAGGGCGTGAAGCTTTCTTT,CASSSKRTGREAFF
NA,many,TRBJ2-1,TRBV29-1,TGCAGCGTCCGCGGCCCCTACAATGAGCAGTTCTTC,CSVRGPYNEQFF
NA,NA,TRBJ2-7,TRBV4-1,TGCGCCAGCAGCGGCGATTGGGGAAGGGGCGAGCAGTACTTC,CASSGDWGRGEQYF
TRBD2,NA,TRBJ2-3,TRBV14,TGTGCCAGCAGCCAAGAAGGGGTGATTATTGGCGGGGGAGGTACGCAGTATTTT,CASSQEGVIIGGGGTQYF
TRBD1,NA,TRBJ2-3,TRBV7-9,TGTGCCAGCAGCCCGCGACAGGGGGCGCATGTGGATACGCAGTATTTT,CASSPRQGAHVDTQYF
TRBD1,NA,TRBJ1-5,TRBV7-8,TGTGCCAGCAGCAAGAGTGGGACAGGGACGCGGCAGCCCCAGCATTTT,CASSKSGTGTRQPQHF
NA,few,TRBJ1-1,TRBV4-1,TGCGCCAGCAGCCAAGTACCTGGCGGGGACACTGAAGCTTTCTTT,CASSQVPGGDTEAFF
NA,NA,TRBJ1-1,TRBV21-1,TGTGCCAGGATGGGAGCTAACACTGAAGCTTTCTTT,CARMGANTEAFF
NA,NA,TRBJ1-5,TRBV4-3,TGCGCCAGCAGCCAAGATCGGGGGGGGTTCGGTCAGCCCCAGCATTTT,CASSQDRGGFGQPQHF
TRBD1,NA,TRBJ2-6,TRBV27,TGTGCCAGCAGTGCCTACCGACAGGGGCCCTCTGGGGCCAACGTCCTGACTTTC,CASSAYRQGPSGANVLTF
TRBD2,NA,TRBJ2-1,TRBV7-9,TGTGCCAGCAGCCTAAAAGGACTAGCGGGGGTACCGAGCTCCTACAATGAGCAGTTCTTC,CASSLKGLAGVPSSYNEQFF
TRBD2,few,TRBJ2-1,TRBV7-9,TGTGCTAGCAGCTCCCCTAGCGGGGGGGCCGCTGAGCAGTTCTTC,CASSSPSGGAAEQFF
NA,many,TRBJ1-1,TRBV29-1,TGCAGCGTTCCAGGGACAATGAACACTGAAGCTTTCTTT,CSVPGTMNTEAFF
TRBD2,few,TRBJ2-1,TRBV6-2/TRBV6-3,TGTGCCAGCAGTTTATTGGGGGAGGGCTATGAGCAGTTCTTC,CASSLLGEGYEQFF
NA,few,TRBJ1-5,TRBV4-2,TGTGCCAGCAGCCAAGAATTGGGGGGGCAGCCCCAGCATTTT,CASSQELGGQPQHF
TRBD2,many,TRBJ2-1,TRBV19,TGTGCCAGTAGTATCGCGGGAGTGAATGAGCAGTTCTTC,CASSIAGVNEQFF
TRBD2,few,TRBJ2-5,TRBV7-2,TGTGCCAGCAGCTTATTTGCGGGGGGCGGAGAGACCCAGTACTTC,CASSLFAGGGETQYF
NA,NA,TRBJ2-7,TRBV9,TGTGCCAGCAGCGTAGCCGAAAACGAGCAGTACTTC,CASSVAENEQYF
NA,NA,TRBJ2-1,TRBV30,TGTGCCTGGAGTGTGGGGGCAGATGAGCAGTTCTTC,CAWSVGADEQFF
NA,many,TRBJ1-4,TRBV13,TGTGCCAGCAGCAAACGTAATGAAAAACTGTTTTTT,CASSKRNEKLFF
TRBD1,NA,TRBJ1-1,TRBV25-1,TGTGCCAGCAGTGCCCAACAGGGGTGGTACACTGAAGCTTTCTTT,CASSAQQGWYTEAFF
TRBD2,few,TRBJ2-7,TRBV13,TGTGCCAGCAGCACAAGCGGGAGCGAGCAGTACTTC,CASSTSGSEQYF
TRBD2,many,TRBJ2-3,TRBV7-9,TGTGCCAGCAGCTTCTCGACTAGCGGGGGGAGAGATACGCAGTATTTT,CASSFSTSGGRDTQYF
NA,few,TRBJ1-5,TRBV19,TGTGCCAGTAGTCTCCCCCCACAACGGGTATACGTCAATCAGCCCCAGCATTTT,CASSLPPQRVYVNQPQHF
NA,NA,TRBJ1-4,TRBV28,TGTGCCAGCACATCTCTTGGGATTATCGGATGGGAAAAACTGTTTTTT,CASTSLGIIGWEKLFF
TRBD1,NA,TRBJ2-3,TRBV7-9,TGTGCCAGAATGACAGGGGGCCACACAGATACGCAGTATTTT,CARMTGGHTDTQYF
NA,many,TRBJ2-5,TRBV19,TGTGCCAGTAGTATCGAACTAGCCATCCAAGAGACCCAGTACTTC,CASSIELAIQETQYF
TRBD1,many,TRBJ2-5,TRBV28,TGTGCCAGCAGTTTCCGATCGGGACAGGGGAGAGAGACCCAGTACTTC,CASSFRSGQGRETQYF
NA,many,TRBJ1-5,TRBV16,TGTGCCAGCAGCCAATTTGTTGGGAGCAATCAGCCCCAGCATTTT,CASSQFVGSNQPQHF
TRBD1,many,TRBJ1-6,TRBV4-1,TGCGCCAGCAGCCACCCGACAGGGGCTGGTTTAAATTCACCCCTCCACTTT,CASSHPTGAGLNSPLHF
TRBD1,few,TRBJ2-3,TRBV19,TGTGCCAGTAGGGCCGGACAGGCCTCATCGGATACGCAGTATTTT,CASRAGQASSDTQYF
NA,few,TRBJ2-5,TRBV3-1,TGTGCCAGCGCGGAGGTAGGAGAAGAGACCCAGTACTTC,CASAEVGEETQYF
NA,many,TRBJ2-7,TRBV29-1,TGCAGCGTTGAAGTCCACCGGGTGCAGTACTTC,CSVEVHRVQYF
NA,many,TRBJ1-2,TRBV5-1,TGCGCCAGCAGCTTAACGCCGGGACATCTGAATGGCTACACCTTC,CASSLTPGHLNGYTF
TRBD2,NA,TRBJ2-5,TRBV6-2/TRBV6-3,TGTGCCAGCAGTTGGGGACTAGCGGGCCAACAATACCAAGAGACCCAGTACTTC,CASSWGLAGQQYQETQYF
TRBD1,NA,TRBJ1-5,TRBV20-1,TGCAGTGCTAGAGATCGCGAGGCCGGGACAGGGAATCAGCCCCAGCATTTT,CSARDREAGTGNQPQHF
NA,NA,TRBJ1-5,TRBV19,TGTGCCAGTAGTATGAACACCCCCCCAAGGCAGCCCCAGCATTTT,CASSMNTPPRQPQHF
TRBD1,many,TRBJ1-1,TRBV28,TGTGCCAGCGGAATAGGGACAGGGGGAACTGAAGCTTTCTTT,CASGIGTGGTEAFF
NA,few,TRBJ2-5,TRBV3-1,TGTGCCAGCAGCCAAGATTGGGGCGACGTCAGTTACGTGCAAGAGACCCAGTACTTC,CASSQDWGDVSYVQETQYF
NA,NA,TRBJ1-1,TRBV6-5,TGTGCCAGCGGTGGGGGGTGGTTGGAAGCTTTCTTT,CASGGGWLEAFF
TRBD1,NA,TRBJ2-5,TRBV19,TGTGCCAGTAGTAAACAGGGGTGGGAGACCCAGTACTTC,CASSKQGWETQYF
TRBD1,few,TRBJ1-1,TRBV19,TGTGCCAGTAGTATACCCCGAGGGGACAGGGGGAACACTGAAGCTTTCTTT,CASSIPRGDRGNTEAFF
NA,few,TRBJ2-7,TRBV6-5,TGTGCCAGCAGTTTAACAGGGTACGTCCTATCGAACGAGCAGTACTTC,CASSLTGYVLSNEQYF
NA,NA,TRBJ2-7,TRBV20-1,TGCAGTGCTACGGCAGGGCACTCCTACGAGCAGTACTTC,CSATAGHSYEQYF
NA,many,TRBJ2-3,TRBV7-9,TGTGCCAGCAGCTTAATGGACTGGTCCTTCACAGATACGCAGTATTTT,CASSLMDWSFTDTQYF
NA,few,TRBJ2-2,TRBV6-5,TGTGCCAGCAGTTACTCTCGGGGTCCCGGGGAGCTGTTTTTT,CASSYSRGPGELFF
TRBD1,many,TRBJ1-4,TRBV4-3,TGCGCCAGCAGCCTGACAGGGGGCCTGGCTAATGAAAAACTGTTTTTT,CASSLTGGLANEKLFF
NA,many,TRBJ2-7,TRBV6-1,TGTGCCAGCAGTGCAGGCGCAAGCCCTGGCTACGAGCAGTACTTC,CASSAGASPGYEQYF
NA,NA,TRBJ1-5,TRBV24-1,TGTGCCACCAGTCCAGGTCATAGCAATCAGCCCCAGCATTTT,CATSPGHSNQPQHF
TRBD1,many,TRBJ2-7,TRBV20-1,TGCAGTGCTAGAGATCCGGGACAGGTGATCTACGAGCAGTACTTC,CSARDPGQVIYEQYF
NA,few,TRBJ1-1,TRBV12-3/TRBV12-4,TGTGCCAGCAGTGGCGATCGTGGTATTAGCATGAACACTGAAGCTTTCTTT,CASSGDRGISMNTEAFF
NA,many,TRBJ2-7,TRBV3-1,TGTGCCAGCAGCCCTTTTGGCGGGCACGAGCAGTACTTC,CASSPFGGHEQYF
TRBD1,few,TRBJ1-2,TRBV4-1,TGCGCCAGCAGCCAAGAGTTGACAGGGGGCCGGAGAAATGGCTACACCTTC,CASSQELTGGRRNGYTF
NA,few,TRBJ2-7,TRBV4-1,TGCGCCAGCAGCCAAGATCCGACAGCCCCCTACGAGCAGTACTTC,CASSQDPTAPYEQYF
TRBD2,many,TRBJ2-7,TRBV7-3,TGTGCCAGCAGTGCTAGCGGGAGATACTACGAGCAGTACTTC,CASSASGRYYEQYF